This paragraph covers one T cell receptor beta chain sequence. Method: immunoSEQ multiplex PCR; TCRdb's copy keeps in-frame clones and lacks some. The top ten hold about an eighth of the sample, which has under 95,000 clones, approximately 87% seen once. This sample is drawn from a study of blood T cell repertoires in COVID-19. At the level of the study: Samples taken during acute and convalescent COVID-19 were collected in the United States, Italy and Spain. From T cells, B-cell-depleted T cells, or PBMCs came the material, which was cDNA or gDNA.

The length of the CDR3 is 17 residues. V was clipped by 0 bases and J by 6 bases; unmatched bases: 8. Germline CDR1 and CDR2: LGHDT and YNNKEL (reference sequence). The rearrangement joins TRBV3-1 (or the pseudogene TRBV3-2) to TRBJ2-7, with 13 bases aligning to TRBD2. Sequencing used peripheral blood. The receptor's source is a human donor in a cohort sampled during active COVID-19. CDR3 protein: CASSQDVGLAGAFEQYF. In nucleotides, the CDR3 is TGTGCCAGCAGCCAAGATGTCGGACTAGCGGGAGCGTTCGAGCAGTACTTC.